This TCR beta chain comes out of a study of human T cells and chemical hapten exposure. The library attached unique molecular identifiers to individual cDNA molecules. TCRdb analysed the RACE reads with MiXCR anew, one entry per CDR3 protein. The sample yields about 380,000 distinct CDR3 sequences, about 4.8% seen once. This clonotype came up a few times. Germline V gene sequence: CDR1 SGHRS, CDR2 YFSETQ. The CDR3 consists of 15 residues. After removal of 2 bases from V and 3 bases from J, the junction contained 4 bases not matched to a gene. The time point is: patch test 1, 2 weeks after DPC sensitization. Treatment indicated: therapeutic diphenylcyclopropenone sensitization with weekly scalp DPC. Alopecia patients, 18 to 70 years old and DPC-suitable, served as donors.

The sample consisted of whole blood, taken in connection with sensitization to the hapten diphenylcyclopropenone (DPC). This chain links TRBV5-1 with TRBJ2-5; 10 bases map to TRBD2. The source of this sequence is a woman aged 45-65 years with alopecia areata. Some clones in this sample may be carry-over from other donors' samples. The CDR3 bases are TGCGCCAGCAGCTTCGCTAGCGGGGGCAAAGAGACCCAGTACTTC. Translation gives CASSFASGGKETQYF. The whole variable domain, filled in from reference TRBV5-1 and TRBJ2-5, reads KAGVTQTPRYLIKTRGQQVTLSCSPISGHRSVSWYQQTPGQGLQFLFEYFSETQRNKGNFPGRFSGRQFSNSRSEMNVSTLELGDSALYLCASSFASGGKETQYFGPGTRLLVL.